This T cell receptor (beta chain) was recorded in a study of early T cells in non-severe SARS-CoV-2 infection. Individually, cDNA molecules had unique molecular identifiers attached to them. TCRdb itself ran the 5' RACE reads through MiXCR, one entry per CDR3 protein. Of fewer than 120,000 distinct CDR3 sequences detected, roughly an eighth appear once; the ten largest clones hold approximately 4%. Study-wide results and limits: In VDJdb matching, anti-spike CD8 responses were favored while private and CD4 specificities went missing.

This clonotype was recorded a few times. The antigen is undetermined. No DNA is shown, since the ends of the CDR3 on it are uncertain; the CDR3 is the one TCRdb lists. The CDR3 has 18 residues if both end residues are counted. Germline CDR1 is MNHEY and CDR2 is SMNVEV (reference sequence). The clonotype was recovered from an adult who was a healthcare worker with PCR-confirmed SARS-CoV-2 infection or an uninfected control (not recorded which). The specimen was whole blood, collected at baseline. The rearrangement uses TRBV27 and TRBJ1-2; no check of the table's D call, TRBD1, against the DNA was made. The CDR3 sequence is CASSSSDRVQQRLYGYTF.